This T cell receptor (beta chain) was profiled in a study of radiotherapy plus CTLA-4 blockade in lung cancer. Study-wide background: For around 18% of patients, objective responses occurred, and about 30% had disease control.

Study-wide results and caveats: Increased serum interferon-beta after radiation also reportedly predicted response strongly. Subsequent to radiotherapy plus ipilimumab, tumor-derived TCR clones underwent expansion in blood.

Chemo-refractory metastatic non-small-cell lung cancer patients received focal radiation with ipilimumab CTLA-4 blockade. With regard to this clone: Its antigen is unidentified.

The germline V gene has CDR1 WNHNN and CDR2 SYGVQD (reference sequence). The CDR3 loop spans 15 amino acids. Trimming took 3 bases from V and 8 from J, leaving 17 bases between them. Profiled with immunoSEQ multiplex PCR; TCRdb holds only in-frame clones, not every one. Of tens of thousands of clones listed, over 65% are singletons. The material was peripheral blood, obtained from a patient treated with radiotherapy plus ipilimumab. The clonotype comes from a human donor with non-small cell lung cancer who had a complete response to radiotherapy plus ipilimumab. This chain uses TRBV10-1 with TRBJ2-1; D call uncertain. CDR3: CASSDWGSGGDEQFF. The CDR3 DNA sequence: TGCGCCAGCAGTGATTGGGGATCGGGTGGAGATGAGCAGTTCTTC.